This passage covers 20 T cell receptor beta chains from one sample sequenced in a study of T cells in localized non-small cell lung cancer. Measured with immunoSEQ multiplex PCR; TCRdb has only the in-frame clones, and not every one. The sample includes approximately 140,000 clones, around 92% of them seen just once. The input for sequencing was peripheral blood, taken before any cancer treatment. The receptors here all came from a female donor of 60 years or more with stage I lung adenocarcinoma.

The V gene is TRBV9, the J gene TRBJ2-2; D possibly uses TRBD1 or TRBD2 (7 bases each). The germline V gene has CDR1 SGDLS and CDR2 YYNGEE. The CDR3 is made up of 16 amino acids. V was pared by 0 bases and J by 4 bases, with 13 bases between. In DNA, the CDR3 is TGTGCCAGCAGCGTAGGAGGGGGCGGGAGCACCGGGGAGCTGTTTTTT. Its translation is CASSVGGGGSTGELFF.

The rearrangement links TRBV15 to TRBJ1-1; no firm D call. CDR3 size: 15 residues. Trimming removed 1 base from V and 3 bases from J, with 12 bases in between. Germline V lookup: CDR1 LNHNV, CDR2 YYDKDF (reference sequence). CDR3 DNA: TGTGCCACCAGCAGAGTGAAGAGGGCGGACACTGAAGCTTTCTTT. It specifies CATSRVKRADTEAFF.

The J gene is TRBJ2-7, the V gene TRBV28; D might be TRBD1 or TRBD2, each matching 5 bases. Per germline, CDR1 MDHEN and CDR2 SYDVKM. This CDR3 is 12 amino acids long. V lost 4 bases, J lost 3 bases, and 7 bases lay in between. In nucleotides, the CDR3 is TGTGCCAGCAGTTGGGGGTACTACGAGCAGTACTTC. It encodes CASSWGYYEQYF.

The gene calls are TRBV9 and TRBJ2-2; D gene ambiguous. The CDR3 has 13 residues. The germline V gene encodes CDR1 SGDLS and CDR2 YYNGEE. V was clipped by 4 bases and J by 7 bases, with 11 bases between them. The CDR3 DNA follows: TGTGCCAGCAGCCCCCGGACCAACGGGGAGCTGTTTTTT. This sequence encodes CASSPRTNGELFF.

This sequence joins TRBV25-1 and TRBJ1-3; maybe TRBD1 (6 bases). CDR1 and CDR2 from the germline V gene are MGHDK and SYGVNS. The germline V and J ends were trimmed by 2 bases and 7 bases, with 12 bases remaining between them. This CDR3 is 14 amino acids long. CDR3 region: CASSETGTSNTIYF. As DNA, the CDR3 is TGTGCCAGCAGTGAAACAGGGACTAGTAACACCATATATTTT.

This chain links TRBV9 with TRBJ2-6; D is unclear. This CDR3 contains 14 residues. V lost 3 bases to trimming and J lost 0 bases, with 4 bases between them. In germline, CDR1 is SGDLS, CDR2 YYNGEE. The CDR3 DNA follows: TGTGCCAGCAGCGACTTCTCTGGGGCCAACGTCCTGACTTTC. It codes for CASSDFSGANVLTF.

The V gene is TRBV10-2, the J gene TRBJ2-3; D is ambiguous. V lost 0 bases and J 6 bases, leaving 7 bases between the germline ends. The germline gives CDR1 WSHSY, CDR2 SAAADI. The CDR3 covers 13 residues. Here the CDR3 reads CASSESRTDTQYF. For the CDR3, the DNA is TGCGCCAGCAGTGAGTCAAGAACGGATACGCAGTATTTT.

The genes are TRBV9 and TRBJ2-7, with 7 nucleotides matching TRBD1. The J segment lost 1 base and the V segment lost 3 bases, leaving 4 bases of the junction unmatched. CDR1 and CDR2 (germline): SGDLS, YYNGEE. The CDR3 runs 14 residues. The CDR3 is CASSGGQNSYEQYF. The CDR3 DNA is TGTGCCAGCAGCGGGGGACAGAATTCCTACGAGCAGTACTTC.

This sequence joins TRBV2 and TRBJ2-5; 9 positions match TRBD1. Germline CDR1 SNHLY, CDR2 FYNNEI. Trimming at V came to 6 bases and at J to 5 bases, leaving 7 bases not matched to a gene. CDR3 length equals 14 residues. The CDR3: CASSSQGAVETQYF. In nucleotides, the CDR3 is TGTGCCAGCAGCTCACAGGGGGCGGTGGAGACCCAGTACTTC.

The rearrangement joins TRBV28 to TRBJ2-2; 8 bases fit TRBD2. The CDR3 loop spans 13 amino acids. V trimming: 8 bases; J trimming: 5 bases; junction bases outside the gene matches: 4. The germline V gene encodes CDR1 MDHEN and CDR2 SYDVKM. CDR3 region: CASHSGGTGELFF. Here the CDR3 DNA reads TGTGCCAGCCACTCGGGAGGGACCGGGGAGCTGTTTTTT.

The V call is TRBV28, the J call TRBJ2-4; D is tentatively TRBD1 or TRBD2 (7 bases each). The V gene lost 3 bases and the J gene lost 7 bases, with 13 bases spanning the gap. The CDR3 is 14 amino acids. CDR1 is MDHEN, CDR2 SYDVKM, per germline. The CDR3 sequence: CASSFRGGWNIQYF. In nucleotides, the CDR3 is TGTGCCAGCAGTTTCAGGGGGGGTTGGAACATTCAGTACTTC.

The chain is built from TRBV30 and TRBJ2-7; TRBD1 matches at 7 bases. The CDR3 has 14 residues. Germline loops: CDR1 GTSNPN, CDR2 SVGIG (reference sequence). J was trimmed by 4 bases and V by 1 base; bases with no gene match: 7. The CDR3 nucleotides are TGTGCCTGGAGTGGTCTCAGGGGGACATACGAGCAGTACTTC. Translated, it gives CAWSGLRGTYEQYF.

This clone appeared a single time. The chain recombines TRBV6-5 with TRBJ2-2, with TRBD2 matching 9 bases. The germline V gene encodes CDR1 MNHEY and CDR2 SVGAGI. V gave up 2 bases and J gave up 7 bases; unmatched junction bases: 8. The CDR3 has 16 amino acids. CDR3 nucleotides: TGTGCCAGCAGTTACGGCGCGGGAGGGCCGAACGGGGAGCTGTTTTTT. Translating gives CASSYGAGGPNGELFF.

V usage is TRBV13 and J usage is TRBJ2-7; D perhaps matches TRBD2 (5 bases). V lost 0 bases and J 7 bases, leaving 7 bases between the germline ends. CDR1 PRHDT and CDR2 FYEKMQ come from the germline V gene (reference sequence). This CDR3 region has 12 residues. The CDR3 is CASSLGRGEQYF. The CDR3 DNA sequence: TGTGCCAGCAGCTTAGGTCGAGGGGAGCAGTACTTC.

This clone was counted once. V usage is TRBV28 and J usage is TRBJ1-1, with 7 bases lining up with TRBD1. This CDR3 has 14 amino acids. CDR1 is MDHEN and CDR2 is SYDVKM in the germline V gene. J gave up 11 bases and V 9 bases, and 18 bases lay outside the gene matches. The CDR3 nucleotides are TGTGCCAGTCAATCCACAGGGGATTTTAGCTCCGCTTTCTTT. Its protein product is CASQSTGDFSSAFF.

This chain connects TRBV15 to TRBJ1-1, with 7 nucleotides matching TRBD1. This CDR3 has 14 amino acids. Germline V lookup: CDR1 LNHNV, CDR2 YYDKDF (reference sequence). J was trimmed by 6 bases and V by 0 bases; bases with no gene match: 4. The CDR3 coding sequence is TGTGCCACCAGCAGAGATAACAGGGGCCCTGAAGCTTTCTTT. Its protein is CATSRDNRGPEAFF.

Here the CDR3 DNA reads TGTGCCGACCAAGGACTAGCGGGAAAAAACATTCAGTACTTC. This codes for CADQGLAGKNIQYF. The chain employs TRBV2 and TRBJ2-4, with 12 bases fitting TRBD2. J was trimmed by 4 bases and V by 11 bases; bases with no gene match: 6. Germline CDR1 SNHLY, CDR2 FYNNEI. This CDR3 has 14 amino acids.

The chain employs TRBV6-1 and TRBJ1-1; 7 bases match TRBD1. The CDR3 is 13 amino acids. In germline, CDR1 is MNHNS, CDR2 SASEGT. V lost 6 bases, J lost 0 bases, and 1 base stayed unmatched. CDR3 sequence (DNA): TGTGCCAGCAGGGGACAGATGAACACTGAAGCTTTCTTT. Residues: CASRGQMNTEAFF.

The chain has TRBV29-1 and TRBJ2-7; the D gene is possibly TRBD2 (6 bases). This CDR3 contains 13 residues. V dropped 7 bases and J dropped 5 bases, with 18 bases sitting between them. Germline values: CDR1 SQVTM, CDR2 ANQGSEA. The CDR3 DNA follows: TGCAGCGCCGCGGGACCTTTGAACAACGAGCAGTACTTC. Its translation: CSAAGPLNNEQYF.

This clone was seen a single time. This chain uses TRBV5-1 with TRBJ2-1; maybe TRBD1 (6 bases). CDR3 size: 14 residues. V lost 6 bases, J lost 4 bases, and 14 bases lay in between. Germline assignment: CDR1 SGHRS and CDR2 YFSETQ. CDR3 sequence (DNA): TGCGCCAGCACCTTCCGGGACACTTACAATGAGCAGTTCTTC. Translated: CASTFRDTYNEQFF.